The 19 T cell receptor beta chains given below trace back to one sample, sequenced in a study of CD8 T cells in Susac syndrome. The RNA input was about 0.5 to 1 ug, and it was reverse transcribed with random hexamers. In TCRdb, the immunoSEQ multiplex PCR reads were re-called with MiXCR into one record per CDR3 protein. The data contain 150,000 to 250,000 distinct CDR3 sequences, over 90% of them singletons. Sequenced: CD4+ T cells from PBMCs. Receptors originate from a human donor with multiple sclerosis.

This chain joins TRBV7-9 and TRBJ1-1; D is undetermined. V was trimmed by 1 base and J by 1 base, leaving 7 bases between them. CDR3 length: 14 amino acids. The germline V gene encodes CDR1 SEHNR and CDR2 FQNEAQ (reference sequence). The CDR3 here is CASSLDLRNTEAFF. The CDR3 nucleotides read TGTGCCAGCAGCTTAGATCTCCGGAACACTGAAGCTTTCTTT.

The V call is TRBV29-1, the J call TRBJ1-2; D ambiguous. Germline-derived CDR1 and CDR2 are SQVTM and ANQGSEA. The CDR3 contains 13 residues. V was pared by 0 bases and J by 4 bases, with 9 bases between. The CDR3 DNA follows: TGCAGCGTTGAAGATGTTGGGTCCTATGGCTACACCTTC. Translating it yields CSVEDVGSYGYTF.

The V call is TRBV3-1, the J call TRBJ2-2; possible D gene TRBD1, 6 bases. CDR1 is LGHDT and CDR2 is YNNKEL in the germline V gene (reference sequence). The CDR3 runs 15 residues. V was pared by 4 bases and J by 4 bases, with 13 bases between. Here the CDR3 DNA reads TGTGCCAGCAGCCTCCGGGACACGTCCACCGGGGAGCTGTTTTTT. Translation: CASSLRDTSTGELFF.

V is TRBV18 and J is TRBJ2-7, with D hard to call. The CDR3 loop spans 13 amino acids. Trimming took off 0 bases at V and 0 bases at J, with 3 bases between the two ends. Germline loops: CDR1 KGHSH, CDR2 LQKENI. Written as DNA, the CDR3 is TGTGCCAGCTCACCACCTAGCTCCTACGAGCAGTACTTC. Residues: CASSPPSSYEQYF.

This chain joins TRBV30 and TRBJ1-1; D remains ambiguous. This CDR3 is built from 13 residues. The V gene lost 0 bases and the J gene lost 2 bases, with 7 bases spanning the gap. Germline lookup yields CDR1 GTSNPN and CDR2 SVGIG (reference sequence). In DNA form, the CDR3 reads TGTGCCTGGAGTGTCATCCAAAACACTGAAGCTTTCTTT. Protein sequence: CAWSVIQNTEAFF.

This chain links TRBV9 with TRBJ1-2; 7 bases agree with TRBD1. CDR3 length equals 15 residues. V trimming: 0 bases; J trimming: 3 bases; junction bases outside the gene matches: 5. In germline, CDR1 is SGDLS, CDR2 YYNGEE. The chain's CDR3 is CASSVDETGYYGYTF. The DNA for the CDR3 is TGTGCCAGCAGCGTAGACGAGACAGGGTACTATGGCTACACCTTC.

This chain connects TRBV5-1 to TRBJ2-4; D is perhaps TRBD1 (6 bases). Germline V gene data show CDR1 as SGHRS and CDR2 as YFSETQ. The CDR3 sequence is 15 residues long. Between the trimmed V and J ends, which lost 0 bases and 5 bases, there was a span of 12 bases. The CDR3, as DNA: TGCGCCAGCAGCTTGGTAGCAGGGGCGGAAAACATTCAGTACTTC. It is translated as CASSLVAGAENIQYF.

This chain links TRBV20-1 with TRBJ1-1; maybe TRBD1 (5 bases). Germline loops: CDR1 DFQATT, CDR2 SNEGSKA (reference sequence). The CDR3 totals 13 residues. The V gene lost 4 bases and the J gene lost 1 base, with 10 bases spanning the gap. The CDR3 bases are TGCAGTGCTACCAGGGACGGGAACACTGAAGCTTTCTTT. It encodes CSATRDGNTEAFF.

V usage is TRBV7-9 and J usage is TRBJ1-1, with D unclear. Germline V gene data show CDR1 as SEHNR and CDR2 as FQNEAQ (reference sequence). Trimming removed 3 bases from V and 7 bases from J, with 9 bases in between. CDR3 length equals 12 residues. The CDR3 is CASSFERREAFF. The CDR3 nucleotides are TGTGCCAGCAGCTTCGAACGTCGTGAAGCTTTCTTT.

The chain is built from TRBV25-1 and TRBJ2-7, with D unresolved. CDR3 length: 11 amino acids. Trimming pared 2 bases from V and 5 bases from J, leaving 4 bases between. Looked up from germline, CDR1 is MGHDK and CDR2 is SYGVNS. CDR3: CASSEKNEQYF. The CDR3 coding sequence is TGTGCCAGCAGTGAAAAGAACGAGCAGTACTTC.

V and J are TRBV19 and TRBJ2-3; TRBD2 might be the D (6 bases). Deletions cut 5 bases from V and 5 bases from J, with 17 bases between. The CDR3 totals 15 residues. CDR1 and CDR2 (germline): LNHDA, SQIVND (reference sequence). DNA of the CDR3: TGTGCCAGTAGTCCCCGGGACTCCTTCGGAGATACGCAGTATTTT. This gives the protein CASSPRDSFGDTQYF. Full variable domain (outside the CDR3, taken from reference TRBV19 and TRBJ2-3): DGGITQSPKYLFRKEGQNVTLSCEQNLNHDAMYWYRQDPGQGLRLIYYSQIVNDFQKGDIAEGYSVSREKKESFPLTVTSAQKNPTAFYLCASSPRDSFGDTQYFGPGTRLTVL.

Here the CDR3 DNA reads TGTGCCAGTAGTCCCTCTCCTTCCGGCTACACCTTC. Translating gives CASSPSPSGYTF. The gene calls are TRBV19 and TRBJ1-2; unclear D gene. CDR3 length equals 12 residues. CDR1 and CDR2 (germline): LNHDA, SQIVND (reference sequence). The ends were cut back, 5 bases at V and 8 bases at J, with 12 bases in the middle. Complete variable domain (other parts from reference TRBV19 and TRBJ1-2): DGGITQSPKYLFRKEGQNVTLSCEQNLNHDAMYWYRQDPGQGLRLIYYSQIVNDFQKGDIAEGYSVSREKKESFPLTVTSAQKNPTAFYLCASSPSPSGYTFGSGTRLTVV.

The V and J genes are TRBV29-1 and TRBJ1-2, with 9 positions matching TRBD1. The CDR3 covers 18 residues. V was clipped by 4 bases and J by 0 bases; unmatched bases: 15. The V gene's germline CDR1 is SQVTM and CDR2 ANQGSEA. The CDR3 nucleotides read TGCAGCGTTGGGGGGATAGGGACAGGGATACCGGCTAACTATGGCTACACCTTC. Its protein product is CSVGGIGTGIPANYGYTF.

The CDR3 is CASSQVGQPYTF. The CDR3 DNA follows: TGCGCCAGCAGTCAGGTAGGGCAGCCCTACACCTTC. The chain uses TRBV23-1 and TRBJ1-2; D unresolved. TRBV23-1 is marked as an open reading frame, function uncertain. CDR3 length: 12 amino acids. V was shortened by 3 bases and J by 10 bases, with 12 bases between the two germline ends.

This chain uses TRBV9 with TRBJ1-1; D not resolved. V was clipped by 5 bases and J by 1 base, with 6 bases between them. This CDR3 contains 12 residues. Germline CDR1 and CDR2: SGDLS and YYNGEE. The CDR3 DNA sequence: TGTGCCAGCAGTGGGAAGAACACTGAAGCTTTCTTT. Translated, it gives CASSGKNTEAFF.

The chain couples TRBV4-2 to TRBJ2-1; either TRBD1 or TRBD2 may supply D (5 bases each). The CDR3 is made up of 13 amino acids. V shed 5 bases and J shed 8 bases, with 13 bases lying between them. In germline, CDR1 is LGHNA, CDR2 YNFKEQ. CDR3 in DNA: TGTGCCAGCAGCGCCGGGACCCCTGATGAGCAGTTCTTC. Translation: CASSAGTPDEQFF.

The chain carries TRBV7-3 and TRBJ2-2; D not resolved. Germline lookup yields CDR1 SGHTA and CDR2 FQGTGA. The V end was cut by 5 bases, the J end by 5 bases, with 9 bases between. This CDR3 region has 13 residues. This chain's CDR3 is CASSPYRTGELFF. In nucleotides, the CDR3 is TGTGCCAGCAGCCCTTATAGAACCGGGGAGCTGTTTTTT. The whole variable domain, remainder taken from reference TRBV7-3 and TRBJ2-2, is GAGVSQTPSNKVTEKGKYVELRCDPISGHTALYWYRQSLGQGPEFLIYFQGTGAADDSGLPNDRFFAVRPEGSVSTLKIQRTERGDSAVYLCASSPYRTGELFFGEGSRLTVL.

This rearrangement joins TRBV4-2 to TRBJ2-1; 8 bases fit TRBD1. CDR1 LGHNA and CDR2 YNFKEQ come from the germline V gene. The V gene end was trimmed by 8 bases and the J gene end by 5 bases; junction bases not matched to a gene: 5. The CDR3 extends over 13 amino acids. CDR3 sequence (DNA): TGTGCCAGCTCAGGGGGCGCCCACAATGAGCAGTTCTTC. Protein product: CASSGGAHNEQFF.

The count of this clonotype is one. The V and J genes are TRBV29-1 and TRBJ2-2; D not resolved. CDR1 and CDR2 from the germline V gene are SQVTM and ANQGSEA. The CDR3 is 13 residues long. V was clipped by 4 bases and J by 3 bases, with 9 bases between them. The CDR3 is CSVGSPDTGELFF. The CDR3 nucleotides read TGCAGCGTTGGAAGCCCGGACACCGGGGAGCTGTTTTTT.